These T cell receptor beta chains were read from a single sample in a study of shared clonotypes between healthy human individuals. Clones were read by immunoSEQ multiplex PCR, and TCRdb kept only the in-frame ones, dropping some. Of over a million clones in the sample, roughly 96% are singletons; the top ten hold approximately 1.1%. Sequenced input: naive CD4+ T cells sorted from blood. These receptors were collected from a man younger than 45 in good health. Both conserved end residues are part of each CDR3. The D gene is left open where the match is weak. A clone size is listed for some rows: how often the clone was seen (once, few, many), or a class if it is expanded.

J	D	size	length	V	CDR3	DNA
TRBJ1-4	TRBD1	NA	17	TRBV7-9	CASSLTRQGSTNEKLFF	TGTGCCAGCAGCTTAACGAGACAGGGCTCAACTAATGAAAAACTGTTTTTT
TRBJ2-3	TRBD2	NA	16	TRBV15	CATSRGTSGFTDTQYF	TGTGCCACCAGCAGGGGGACTAGCGGGTTCACAGATACGCAGTATTTT
TRBJ2-2	NA	NA	12	TRBV9	CASTVNAGELFF	TGTGCCAGCACCGTTAACGCCGGGGAGCTGTTTTTT
TRBJ1-2	TRBD1	NA	14	TRBV4-3	CASSQEDRVYGYTF	TGCGCCAGCAGCCAAGAGGACAGGGTGTATGGCTACACCTTC
TRBJ1-1	TRBD1	NA	15	TRBV7-3	CASSSTGTGRTEAFF	TGTGCCAGCAGCTCAACCGGGACAGGGAGGACTGAAGCTTTCTTT
TRBJ2-1	NA	NA	17	TRBV4-2	CASSPNRGTSSYNEQFF	TGTGCCAGCAGCCCAAATCGGGGGACGTCGTCCTACAATGAGCAGTTCTTC
TRBJ2-3	NA	once	13	TRBV7-9	CASSPPSTDTQYF	TGTGCCAGCAGCCCACCTAGCACAGATACGCAGTATTTT
TRBJ2-7	TRBD2	NA	15	TRBV5-1	CASSPSGTSVYGQYF	TGCGCCAGCAGCCCGTCCGGGACTAGCGTCTACGGGCAGTACTTC
TRBJ1-5	NA	NA	14	TRBV21-1	CASSKWGAGQPQHF	TGTGCCAGCAGCAAATGGGGGGCTGGGCAGCCCCAGCATTTT
TRBJ1-4	NA	NA	15	TRBV9	CASSVGPASNEKLFF	TGTGCCAGCAGCGTAGGTCCAGCCTCCAATGAAAAACTGTTTTTT
TRBJ2-1	NA	NA	14	TRBV11-2	CASSLDRASDEQFF	TGTGCCAGCAGCTTAGATCGGGCTAGCGATGAGCAGTTCTTC
TRBJ2-1	NA	NA	15	TRBV19	CASSIGQEYYNEQFF	TGTGCCAGTAGTATAGGGCAGGAATACTACAATGAGCAGTTCTTC
TRBJ2-7	TRBD2	NA	16	TRBV18	CASSPARLAGPNEQYF	TGTGCCAGCTCACCAGCCAGACTAGCGGGCCCCAACGAGCAGTACTTC
TRBJ1-5	NA	NA	15	TRBV7-2	CASSLVAGGNQPQHF	TGTGCCAGCAGCTTAGTAGCTGGCGGCAATCAGCCCCAGCATTTT
TRBJ1-5	NA	NA	15	TRBV15	CATSETGYSNQPQHF	TGTGCCACCAGCGAGACAGGCTATAGCAATCAGCCCCAGCATTTT
TRBJ2-2	NA	NA	13	TRBV29-1	CSVAWGTTGELFF	TGCAGCGTTGCGTGGGGGACCACCGGGGAGCTGTTTTTT
TRBJ2-1	NA	NA	15	TRBV19	CASRTASVSYNEQFF	TGTGCCAGTAGAACAGCCAGTGTGAGCTACAATGAGCAGTTCTTC
TRBJ1-1	TRBD1	NA	14	TRBV19	CASSSGQGNTEAFF	TGTGCCAGTAGTTCGGGACAGGGGAACACTGAAGCTTTCTTT
TRBJ2-7	TRBD2	NA	14	TRBV7-2	CASSGDYPSGEQYF	TGTGCCAGCAGCGGGGACTACCCATCAGGCGAGCAGTACTTC
TRBJ1-1	NA	NA	11	TRBV30	CAWSGTRATFF	TGTGCCTGGTCCGGGACAAGGGCGACTTTCTTT
TRBJ1-1	NA	NA	17	TRBV9	CASSVSEPRQGNTEAFF	TGTGCCAGCAGCGTATCGGAACCGAGGCAGGGGAACACTGAAGCTTTCTTT
TRBJ2-7	NA	once	14	TRBV28	CASSFQPVTYEQYF	TGTGCCAGCAGTTTCCAGCCCGTCACCTACGAGCAGTACTTC
TRBJ2-7	NA	NA	15	TRBV4-3	CASSQQLAGDYEQYF	TGCGCCAGCAGCCAGCAACTTGCAGGGGACTACGAGCAGTACTTC
TRBJ2-3	TRBD1	once	15	TRBV6-4	CASRVTGAGTDTQYF	TGTGCCAGCAGAGTGACAGGGGCCGGCACAGATACGCAGTATTTT
TRBJ2-5	NA	NA	11	TRBV28	CASSAQETQYF	TGTGCCAGCAGCGCCCAAGAGACCCAGTACTTC
TRBJ2-4	NA	NA	15	TRBV13	CASSSQEVAKNIQYF	TGTGCCAGCAGTAGTCAGGAAGTGGCCAAAAACATTCAGTACTTC
TRBJ1-5	NA	NA	13	TRBV10-3	CAISESGDQPQHF	TGTGCCATCAGTGAGTCAGGAGATCAGCCCCAGCATTTT
TRBJ2-5	TRBD2	NA	15	TRBV9	CASSHYTSGQETQYF	TGTGCCAGCAGCCACTACACTAGCGGCCAAGAGACCCAGTACTTC